Listed below are T cell receptor beta chains from one sample, sequenced in a study of blood T cell repertoires in COVID-19. Only in-frame clones appear in the TCRdb table, and some are missing; sequencing was by immunoSEQ multiplex PCR. The data show roughly 100,000 clones, with 70% to 90% seen just once and about 3.5% held by the top ten. Material for sequencing was peripheral blood. Source of these receptors: a human donor in a cohort sampled during active COVID-19. Each CDR3 is given with its conserved first and last residue. Fields, in order: J gene, V gene, D gene, clone size, CDR3 length, CDR3 DNA, CDR3 protein. A D gene is named only where the DNA matches it firmly. Only some rows state a clone size, as once, few, many or a class for expanded clones.

>TRBJ1-5|TRBV10-1|TRBD1|few|18
TGCGCCAGCAGTGGGGGATCACAGGGGTCACATAGCAATCAGCCCCAGCATTTT
CASSGGSQGSHSNQPQHF
>TRBJ2-1|TRBV29-1|TRBD2|-|17
TGCAGCGTTGAAGGATGGGTTGGGCTAGCGGGCCTCAATGAGCAGTTCTTC
CSVEGWVGLAGLNEQFF
>TRBJ1-2|TRBV5-5|-|-|12
TGTGCCAGCAGCCTGTCATCGCGGGGCTACACCTTC
CASSLSSRGYTF
>TRBJ2-7|TRBV5-4|TRBD2|-|14
TGTGCCAGCAGCGAGACTAGCGGGGGGCCGGAGCAGTACTTC
CASSETSGGPEQYF
>TRBJ2-7|TRBV23-1|-|-|15
TGCGCCAGCAGTCAACTTGGACTGGATCCCTACGAGCAGTACTTC
CASSQLGLDPYEQYF
>TRBJ1-5|TRBV18|-|-|18
TGTGCCAGCTCACCACTCGGCCAGGGAGGCGGTAGCAATCAGCCCCAGCATTTT
CASSPLGQGGGSNQPQHF
>TRBJ2-3|TRBV11-3|TRBD2|once|16
TGTGCCAGCAGCCGGGGGACTAGCGGTCGCACAGATACGCAGTATTTT
CASSRGTSGRTDTQYF
>TRBJ1-1|TRBV7-2|-|-|16
TGTGCCAGCAGCCCCCGTATGGCGGCCCGCCCCACTGAAGCTTTCTTT
CASSPRMAARPTEAFF
>TRBJ2-2|TRBV5-6|TRBD1|-|18
TGTGCCAGCAGCCTCCGGGACAGAGGGAAGAGGATTACCGGGGAGCTGTTTTTT
CASSLRDRGKRITGELFF
>TRBJ2-7|TRBV6-2/TRBV6-3|TRBD2|once|18
TGTGCCAGCAGTTACTCGAGGGGGCGGGAGGGTGCCTCCTACGAGCAGTACTTC
CASSYSRGREGASYEQYF
>TRBJ2-3|TRBV29-1|-|-|13
TGCAGCGTTGTCTTGGAGAACGAAGATACGCAGTATTTT
CSVVLENEDTQYF
>TRBJ2-1|TRBV7-3|TRBD2|-|16
TGTGCCAGCAGCTTAGGCTGGACTAGAGCCTACAATGAGCAGTTCTTC
CASSLGWTRAYNEQFF
>TRBJ2-7|TRBV11-2|TRBD1|-|15
TGTGCCAGCAGCTTTTCTCCGGGACAGGGCTACGAGCAGTACTTC
CASSFSPGQGYEQYF
>TRBJ1-1|TRBV29-1|-|-|12
TGCAGCGCCGCGCGGACAGACACTGAAGCTTTCTTT
CSAARTDTEAFF
>TRBJ1-5|TRBV7-6|-|-|16
TGTGCCAGCAGCGGCTGGGGGGGCAGGGCGGATCAGCCCCAGCATTTT
CASSGWGGRADQPQHF
>TRBJ2-7|TRBV15|TRBD1|-|14
TGTGCCACCAGCAGACCGGGACAGGGTGAAGAGCAGTACTTC
CATSRPGQGEEQYF
>TRBJ1-1|TRBV5-1|-|-|14
TGCGCCAGCAGCTTAGACAGCATGAACACTGAAGCTTTCTTT
CASSLDSMNTEAFF
>TRBJ1-2|TRBV9|TRBD1|once|18
TGTGCCAGCAGCGTAGGACAGGGGGTTAACCTGAGGAGCTATGGCTACACCTTC
CASSVGQGVNLRSYGYTF
>TRBJ2-1|TRBV19|TRBD2|-|16
TGTGCCAGTAGTATAGGAATCCTAGCGGCATACAATGAGCAGTTCTTC
CASSIGILAAYNEQFF
>TRBJ1-5|TRBV10-3|TRBD1|-|15
TGTGCCATCAGTGGTAACAGGGGAGATATTCAGCCCCAGCATTTT
CAISGNRGDIQPQHF
>TRBJ2-3|TRBV5-4|-|-|12
TGTGCCAGCAGCTTGTCGACAGATACGCAGTATTTT
CASSLSTDTQYF
>TRBJ2-1|TRBV7-3|TRBD1|once|15
TGTGCCAGCAGCCTGACAGGGGGAACCTACAATGAGCAGTTCTTC
CASSLTGGTYNEQFF
>TRBJ1-3|TRBV7-8|-|-|16
TGTGCCAGCAGTCCTATCGGCACAAGCTGGGGCCGGACCATATATTTT
CASSPIGTSWGRTIYF
>TRBJ2-1|TRBV4-3|-|-|14
TGCGCCAGCAGCCAAGATGGTAACTTTAATGAGCAGTTCTTC
CASSQDGNFNEQFF
>TRBJ1-2|TRBV10-3|-|-|17
TGTGCCATCAGTGAGTCGATCTTCGGGGGGGCGCCGAATAGCTACACCTTC
CAISESIFGGAPNSYTF
>TRBJ1-2|TRBV30|-|-|13
TGTGCCTTTAGCGGGGACCCTTACTATGGCTACACCTTC
CAFSGDPYYGYTF
>TRBJ2-7|TRBV6-5|TRBD1|-|14
TGTGCCAGCAGTTCCCACAGGGGGGCGAACGAGCAGTACTTC
CASSSHRGANEQYF
>TRBJ2-3|TRBV10-1|-|-|15
TGCGCCAGCAGTGATGTTGGCGGTTACACAGATACGCAGTATTTT
CASSDVGGYTDTQYF
>TRBJ2-7|TRBV9|-|-|16
TGTGCCAGCAGCGTAGTGCCGAGCGGAGAAAGCTACGAGCAGTACTTC
CASSVVPSGESYEQYF
>TRBJ1-5|TRBV5-1|TRBD1|-|15
TGCGCCAGCAGCTTAGGAGGGGGCGACAATCAGCCCCAGCATTTT
CASSLGGGDNQPQHF
>TRBJ2-5|TRBV11-2|TRBD1|-|13
TGTGCCAGCAGCCCGGACAGGGCGGAGACCCAGTACTTC
CASSPDRAETQYF
>TRBJ1-1|TRBV7-8|-|once|17
TGTGCCAGCAGCTCCGAGAGGAGTGTGACCGGTAACACTGAAGCTTTCTTT
CASSSERSVTGNTEAFF
>TRBJ1-1|TRBV12-3/TRBV12-4|TRBD1|-|12
TGTGCCAGCAGCAAAGGGGGCCGAAGAGCTTTCTTT
CASSKGGRRAFF
>TRBJ2-3|TRBV7-9|TRBD2|once|19
TGTGCCAGCAGCAACGACGGGAGAGGGTCTAGCGGGAGTTTTTATACGCAGTATTTT
CASSNDGRGSSGSFYTQYF
>TRBJ2-7|TRBV7-2|TRBD1|-|15
TGTGCCAGCAGCTCCCCCGGGACAGGAACCTACGAGCAGTACTTC
CASSSPGTGTYEQYF
>TRBJ2-7|TRBV5-1|TRBD2|-|18
TGCGCCAGCAGCTTGTATCCTAGCGGGGGGCGAAGCTCCTACGAGCAGTACTTC
CASSLYPSGGRSSYEQYF
>TRBJ2-3|TRBV15|TRBD1|once|18
TGTGCCACCAGCAGAGATCGCGGGACAGGGGGCAGGTCAGATACGCAGTATTTT
CATSRDRGTGGRSDTQYF
>TRBJ1-2|TRBV28|-|-|12
TGTGCCAGCAGTTCCGGGGGAAGGGGCTACACCTTC
CASSSGGRGYTF
>TRBJ1-5|TRBV4-2|-|-|15
TGTGCCAGCAGCCAAGCGCAGAATAGCAATCAGCCCCAGCATTTT
CASSQAQNSNQPQHF
>TRBJ2-7|TRBV11-2|TRBD2|-|19
TGTGCCAGCAGCTTAGATCGGGGACTAGCGGGAAGAGGCTCCTACGAGCAGTACTTC
CASSLDRGLAGRGSYEQYF
>TRBJ2-1|TRBV3-1/TRBV3-2|TRBD1|-|15
TGTGCCAGCAGCCAAAGGGACAGGGGATCAAATGAGCAGTTCTTC
CASSQRDRGSNEQFF
>TRBJ2-1|TRBV10-1|TRBD2|-|16
TGCGCCAGCGGTACAGGGGCAGGCGGACTAGCGGGGCGGCAGTTCTTC
CASGTGAGGLAGRQFF
>TRBJ2-3|TRBV11-3|-|-|14
TGTGCCAGCGCTAGGGACACGTACACAGATACGCAGTATTTT
CASARDTYTDTQYF
>TRBJ2-1|TRBV6-5|TRBD1|-|15
TGTGCCAGCAGAGGGCGGGACAGGGGGCCCAATGAGCAGTTCTTC
CASRGRDRGPNEQFF
>TRBJ2-3|TRBV18|-|-|15
TGTGCCAGCTCATGGACTCAGGAAAGCACAGATACGCAGTATTTT
CASSWTQESTDTQYF
>TRBJ1-4|TRBV7-2|TRBD1|-|15
TGTGCCAGCAGCTTAGAGGGGGCGGTGGCTGAAAAACTGTTTTTT
CASSLEGAVAEKLFF
>TRBJ2-5|TRBV9|-|-|16
TGTGCCAGCAGCGTAGCCGTAGGGGGACCCGGGGAGACCCAGTACTTC
CASSVAVGGPGETQYF
>TRBJ2-5|TRBV1|-|once|15
TGCACCAGCAGCCAAGATGAGGCCCCCACCAAGACCCAGTACTTC
CTSSQDEAPTKTQYF
>TRBJ2-6|TRBV29-1|-|-|14
TGCAGCGTTCGAGGGAGCTCTGGGGCCAACGTCCTGACTTTC
CSVRGSSGANVLTF
>TRBJ2-1|TRBV5-1|-|-|14
TGCGCCAGCAGCTTGGGTCCGGGTTCCAATGAGCAGTTCTTC
CASSLGPGSNEQFF
>TRBJ2-7|TRBV5-4|TRBD1|-|13
TGTGCCAGCAGCTTACGGGACAGCTACGAGCAGTACTTC
CASSLRDSYEQYF
>TRBJ1-4|TRBV5-8|-|-|15
TGTGCCAGCAGCCCATGGGGGACAAGGGATGAAAAACTGTTTTTT
CASSPWGTRDEKLFF
>TRBJ2-5|TRBV2|TRBD2|-|13
TGTGCCAGCAGAGCGGGGGGACGGAAGACCCAGTACTTC
CASRAGGRKTQYF
>TRBJ2-3|TRBV19|TRBD1|-|15
TGTGCCAGTAGTATCAACAGGGGGAGAACAGATACGCAGTATTTT
CASSINRGRTDTQYF
>TRBJ1-1|TRBV5-1|TRBD1|few|14
TGCGCCAGCAGCATACAGGGGCGAGGCACTGAAGCTTTCTTT
CASSIQGRGTEAFF
>TRBJ2-5|TRBV9|TRBD2|-|15
TGTGCCAGCAGCGCTAGCGGGGGCAGCCAAGAGACCCAGTACTTC
CASSASGGSQETQYF